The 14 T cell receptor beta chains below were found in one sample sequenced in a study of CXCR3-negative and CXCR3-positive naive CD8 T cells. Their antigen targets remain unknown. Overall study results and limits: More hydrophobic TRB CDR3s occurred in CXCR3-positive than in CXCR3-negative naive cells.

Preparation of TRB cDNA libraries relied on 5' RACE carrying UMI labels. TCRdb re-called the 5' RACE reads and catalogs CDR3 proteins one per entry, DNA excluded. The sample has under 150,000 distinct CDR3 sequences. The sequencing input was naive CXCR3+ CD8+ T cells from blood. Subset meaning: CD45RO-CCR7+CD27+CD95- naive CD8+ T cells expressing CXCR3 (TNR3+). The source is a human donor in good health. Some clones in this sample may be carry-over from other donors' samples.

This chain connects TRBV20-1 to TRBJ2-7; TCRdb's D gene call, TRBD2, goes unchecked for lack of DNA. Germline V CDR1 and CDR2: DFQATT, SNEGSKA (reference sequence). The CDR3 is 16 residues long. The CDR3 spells CSARLTDVREEDEQYF.

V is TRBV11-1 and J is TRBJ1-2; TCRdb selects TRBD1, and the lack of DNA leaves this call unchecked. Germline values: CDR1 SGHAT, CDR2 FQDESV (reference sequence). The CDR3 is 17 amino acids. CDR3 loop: CASSPPHTEARDYGYTF.

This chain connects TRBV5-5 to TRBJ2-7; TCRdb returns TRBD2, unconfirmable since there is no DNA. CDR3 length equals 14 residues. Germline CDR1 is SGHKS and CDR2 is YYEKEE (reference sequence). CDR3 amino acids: CASSPGTRRYGQYF. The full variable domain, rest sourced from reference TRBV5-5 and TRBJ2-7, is DAGVTQSPTHLIKTRGQQVTLRCSPISGHKSVSWYQQVLGQGPQFIFQYYEKEERGRGNFPDRFSARQFPNYSSELNVNALLLGDSALYLCASSPGTRRYGQYFGPGTRLTVT.

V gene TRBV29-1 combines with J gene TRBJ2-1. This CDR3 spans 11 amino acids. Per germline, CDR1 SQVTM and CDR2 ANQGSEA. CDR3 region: CSVVDSYEQFF.

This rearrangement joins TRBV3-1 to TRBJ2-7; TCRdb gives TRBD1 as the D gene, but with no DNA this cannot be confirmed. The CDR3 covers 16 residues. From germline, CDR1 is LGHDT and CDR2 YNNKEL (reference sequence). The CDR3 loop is CASSQGKRTGGYEQYF.

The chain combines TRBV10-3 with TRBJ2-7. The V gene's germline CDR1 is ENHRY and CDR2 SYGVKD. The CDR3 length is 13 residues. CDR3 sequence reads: CAIRDGSSYEQYF.

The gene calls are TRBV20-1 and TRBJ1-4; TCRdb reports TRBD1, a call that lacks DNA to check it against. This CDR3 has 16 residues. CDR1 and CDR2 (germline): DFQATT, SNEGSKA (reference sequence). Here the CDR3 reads CSAMDRVMATNEKLFF.

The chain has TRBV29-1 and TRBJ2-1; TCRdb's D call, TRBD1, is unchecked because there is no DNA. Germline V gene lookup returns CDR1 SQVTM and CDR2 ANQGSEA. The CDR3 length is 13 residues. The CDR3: CSVWTGSGNEQFF.

CDR3 in amino acids: CAALAVNTEAFF. The genes are TRBV6-5 and TRBJ1-1. Germline CDR1 and CDR2: MNHEY and SVGAGI. CDR3 length: 12 amino acids.

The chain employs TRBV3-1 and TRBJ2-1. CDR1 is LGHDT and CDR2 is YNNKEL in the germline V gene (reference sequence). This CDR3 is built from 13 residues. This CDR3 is CASSQGEYNEQFF.

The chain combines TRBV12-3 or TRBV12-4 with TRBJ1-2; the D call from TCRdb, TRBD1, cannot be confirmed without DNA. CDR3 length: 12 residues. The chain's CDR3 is CASSTGNYGYTF.

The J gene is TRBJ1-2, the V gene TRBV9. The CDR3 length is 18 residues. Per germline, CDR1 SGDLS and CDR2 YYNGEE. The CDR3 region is CASSVGALRQSFNYGYTF.

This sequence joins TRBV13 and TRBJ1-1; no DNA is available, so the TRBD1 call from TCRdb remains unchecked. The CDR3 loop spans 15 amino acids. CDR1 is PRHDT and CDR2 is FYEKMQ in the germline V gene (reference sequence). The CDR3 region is CASSFPGHSNTEAFF.

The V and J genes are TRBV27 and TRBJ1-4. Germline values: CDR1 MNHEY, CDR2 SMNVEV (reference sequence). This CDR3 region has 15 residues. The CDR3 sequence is CASRTWEGRNEKLFF.